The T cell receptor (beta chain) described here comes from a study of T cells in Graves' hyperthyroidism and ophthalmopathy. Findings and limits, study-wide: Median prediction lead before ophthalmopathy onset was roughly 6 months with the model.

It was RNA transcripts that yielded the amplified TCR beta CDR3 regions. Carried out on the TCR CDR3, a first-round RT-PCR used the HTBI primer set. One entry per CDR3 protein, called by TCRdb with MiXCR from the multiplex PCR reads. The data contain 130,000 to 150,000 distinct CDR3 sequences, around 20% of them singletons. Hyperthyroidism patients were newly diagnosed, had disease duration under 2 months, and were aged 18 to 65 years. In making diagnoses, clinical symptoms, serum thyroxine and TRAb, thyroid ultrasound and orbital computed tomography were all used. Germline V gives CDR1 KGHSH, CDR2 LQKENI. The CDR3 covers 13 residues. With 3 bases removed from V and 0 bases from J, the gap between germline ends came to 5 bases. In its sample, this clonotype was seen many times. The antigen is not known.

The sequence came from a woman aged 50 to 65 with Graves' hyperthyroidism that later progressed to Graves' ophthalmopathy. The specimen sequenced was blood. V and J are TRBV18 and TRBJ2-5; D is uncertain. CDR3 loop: CASSPAYQETQYF. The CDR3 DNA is TGTGCCAGCTCACCCGCGTACCAAGAGACCCAGTACTTC.